This T cell receptor beta chain appears in the sequencing data of a study of CD8 T cells in ankylosing spondylitis. The CDR3 runs to 14 residues. With 6 bases removed from V and 8 bases from J, the gap between germline ends came to 19 bases. The germline gives CDR1 MNHEY, CDR2 SMNVEV (reference sequence). As the method for making TCR beta libraries, quantitative 5'-RACE with molecular barcodes was used. TCRdb independently ran MiXCR on the 5' RACE reads; one entry per CDR3 protein. Here the sample spans under 150,000 distinct CDR3 sequences, roughly 13% being singletons. In its sample, this clonotype was seen many times.

The chain couples TRBV27 to TRBJ1-2; D may be TRBD1 (6 bases). Sequencing input: blood, either unsorted or a sorted T cell fraction (not recorded which). The clonotype was recovered from a female donor with ankylosing spondylitis or in good health (not recorded which). CDR3 DNA sequence: TGTGCCAGCAGGATCACAGGGAGTAGGGGAGGCTACACCTTC. Translated, it gives CASRITGSRGGYTF.